Following are 2 T cell receptor beta chains from one sample sequenced in a study of molecular identifiers for immune sequencing clone quantification. TCRdb processed the PCR reads anew with MiXCR; each CDR3 protein has one entry. There are roughly 320,000 distinct CDR3 sequences in the sample; 24% occur only once, and roughly 0.7% lies in the top ten. Sample: naive CD8+ T cells from blood, with Jurkat cell RNA spiked in. Subset indicated: FACS-sorted CD8+CD4-CCR7+CD45RA+ naive T cells. Source of these receptors: a human donor in good health. Some libraries in this study had Jurkat cell RNA spiked in.

This clonotype showed up just a few times. The chain joins TRBV20-1 to TRBJ2-3; 8 bases fit TRBD1. Losses at the gene ends were 3 bases for V and 4 bases for J; bases not matched to a gene: 3. Per germline, CDR1 DFQATT and CDR2 SNEGSKA (reference sequence). This CDR3 spans 13 amino acids. CDR3 bases: TGCAGTGCTAGGGCAGGGGGCGCAGATACGCAGTATTTT. Translating it yields CSARAGGADTQYF.

The genes are TRBV13 and TRBJ1-4; 9 bases fit TRBD1. This CDR3 has 15 amino acids. With 2 bases clipped from V and 8 bases from J, the junction kept 6 bases outside the gene matches. The germline V gene encodes CDR1 PRHDT and CDR2 FYEKMQ (reference sequence). The CDR3 bases are TGTGCCAGCAGCTTAAGGGACAGGGCGGGAGAAAAACTGTTTTTT. It yields the protein CASSLRDRAGEKLFF.